The TCR beta chain under discussion was sequenced for a study of T-cell memory formation after mild COVID-19. Study background: TCR clusters were mostly confined to one donor each. Study-wide points: CD4+ bias marked clones expanding day 15 to 37, unlike balanced contracting clones. Whether second-wave clones peaking at day 37 were SARS-CoV-2 specific went unconfirmed. The appearance of some responding clones in pre-infection memory suggested that cross-reactive memory joined.

In regard to this clonotype: What it binds is unknown.

TCRdb re-derived calls from the 5' RACE reads in MiXCR, one entry per CDR3 protein. The table records 250,000 to 300,000 distinct CDR3 sequences, around 15% of them present only once. The germline gives CDR1 MNHEY, CDR2 SVGAGI. The CDR3 loop spans 14 amino acids. Trimming cost V 5 bases and J 8 bases; bases outside gene matches: 10. The TCR sequence derives from a man younger than 30 who had mild COVID-19 (a few samples of this study predate the infection). Cell type and time point are not known. The chain has TRBV6-5 and TRBJ1-2; 8 nucleotides match TRBD1. The sample taken for sequencing was PBMCs or a T cell subset sorted from them (not recorded which). The CDR3: CASSPGQGGKGYTF. DNA of the CDR3: TGTGCCAGCAGTCCCGGACAGGGCGGAAAAGGCTACACCTTC.